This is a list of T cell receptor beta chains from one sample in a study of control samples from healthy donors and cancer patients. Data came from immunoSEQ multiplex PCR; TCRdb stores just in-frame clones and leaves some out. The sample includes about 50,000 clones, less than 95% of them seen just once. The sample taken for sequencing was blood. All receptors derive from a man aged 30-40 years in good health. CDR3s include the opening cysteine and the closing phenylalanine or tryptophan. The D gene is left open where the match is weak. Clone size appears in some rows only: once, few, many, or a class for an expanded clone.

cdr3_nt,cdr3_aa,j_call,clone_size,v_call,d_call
TGTGCCTGGAGCCGGGTGGCGAACTATGGCTACACCTTC,CAWSRVANYGYTF,TRBJ1-2,-,TRBV30,-
TGTGCCAGCAGTTTATCGATATCCCAGCTAGCCTCCTACGAGCAGTACTTC,CASSLSISQLASYEQYF,TRBJ2-7,-,TRBV27,-
TGTGCCAGCAGCTCCGGGACAGGGGGACCTCTCTACAATGAGCAGTTCTTC,CASSSGTGGPLYNEQFF,TRBJ2-1,-,TRBV2,TRBD1
TGTGCCAGCAGCCAAGATGCTGGCCCCTACGAGCAGTACTTC,CASSQDAGPYEQYF,TRBJ2-7,-,TRBV4-2,-
TGCAGCGTTGGGGCAGGGGGGAGAGATACGCAGTATTTT,CSVGAGGRDTQYF,TRBJ2-3,-,TRBV29-1,-
TGTGCCAGCAGCTTAACGGGGACTGGCAATCAGCCCCAGCATTTT,CASSLTGTGNQPQHF,TRBJ1-5,once,TRBV7-3,-
TGTGCCAGCAGCGTGGGACAGGGGCGACCAACTAATGAAAAACTGTTTTTT,CASSVGQGRPTNEKLFF,TRBJ1-4,-,TRBV9,TRBD1
TGTGCCAGCAGCCAAGATGGGCAGAGCAATCAGCCCCAGCATTTT,CASSQDGQSNQPQHF,TRBJ1-5,-,TRBV4-2,-
TGTGCCAGCAGCTTAGTCGGACTTGGGGAGGCGGCAGGTCAGCCCCAGCATTTT,CASSLVGLGEAAGQPQHF,TRBJ1-5,-,TRBV7-9,-
TGTGCCAGCAGATGGACGGAGAACACTGAAGCTTTCTTT,CASRWTENTEAFF,TRBJ1-1,-,TRBV6-4,-
TGTGCCAGCAGTTACAAAGGGGGCGGCGGTACGCAGTATTTT,CASSYKGGGGTQYF,TRBJ2-3,-,TRBV6-5,TRBD1
TGTGCCAGCAGTAGCGGGAGCACAGATACGCAGTATTTT,CASSSGSTDTQYF,TRBJ2-3,-,TRBV6-4,-
TGTGCCAGCAGCCCCGGGGAGGGGGGCACCGGGGAGCTGTTTTTT,CASSPGEGGTGELFF,TRBJ2-2,-,TRBV3-1/TRBV3-2,-
TGTGCCAGCAGGACAGGATACACAGATACGCAGTATTTT,CASRTGYTDTQYF,TRBJ2-3,once,TRBV2,-
TGTGCCAGCAGCCGACAGGAGAACACTGAAGCTTTCTTT,CASSRQENTEAFF,TRBJ1-1,-,TRBV7-3,-
TGTGCCAGCAGCGTAGATACGGGGGGAGGAGATACGCAGTATTTT,CASSVDTGGGDTQYF,TRBJ2-3,-,TRBV9,TRBD2
TGTGCCAGCAGTTCCGGGACTCGACTCATTGAGCAGTACTTC,CASSSGTRLIEQYF,TRBJ2-7,-,TRBV5-4,-
TGTGCCAGCAGCGTAGCTGGGGACAGGGTTGCAGATACGCAGTATTTT,CASSVAGDRVADTQYF,TRBJ2-3,-,TRBV9,TRBD1
TGTGCCAGCAGCTTAGGGGTGGTCAATGAGCAGTTCTTC,CASSLGVVNEQFF,TRBJ2-1,-,TRBV7-2,-
TGTGCCAGCAGCCTCCGGGTCGAGGGAATCTACGAGCAGTACTTC,CASSLRVEGIYEQYF,TRBJ2-7,-,TRBV7-2,-
TGTGCCAGCAGTTACCGGCCAGTGTTACTGTCGTACGAGCAGTACTTC,CASSYRPVLLSYEQYF,TRBJ2-7,-,TRBV6-2/TRBV6-3,-
TGTGCCAGCAGCTTATTAGCTAGCGGGCTCGATGAGCAGTTCTTC,CASSLLASGLDEQFF,TRBJ2-1,once,TRBV7-8,TRBD2
TGTGCCAGCAGCCGGGACAGATACAATGAGCAGTTCTTC,CASSRDRYNEQFF,TRBJ2-1,-,TRBV3-1/TRBV3-2,TRBD1
TGTGCCACTGAGGGCTACACCTTC,CATEGYTF,TRBJ1-2,-,TRBV28,-
TGTGCCAGCAGCCAACAGGGGGCGCGGCAGTACTTC,CASSQQGARQYF,TRBJ2-7,-,TRBV3-1/TRBV3-2,TRBD1
TGTGCCAGCAGCCCAGGTAATACCTACGAGCAGTACTTC,CASSPGNTYEQYF,TRBJ2-7,-,TRBV6-6,-
TGTGCCAGCAGCCCCTCGGGGGTGCAAAATTCACCCCTCCACTTT,CASSPSGVQNSPLHF,TRBJ1-6,few,TRBV7-2,-
TGCGCCACTGGTTCTCGGGGCGGGTATGGCTACACCTTC,CATGSRGGYGYTF,TRBJ1-2,-,TRBV5-1,-
TGTGCCAGCAGTCCCGAAGGTGGAGGGTTGAACACTGAAGCTTTCTTT,CASSPEGGGLNTEAFF,TRBJ1-1,-,TRBV9,-
TGTGCCAGCACCTCGGACAGGGGACAATCGAATCAGCCCCAGCATTTT,CASTSDRGQSNQPQHF,TRBJ1-5,-,TRBV7-8,TRBD1
TGTGCCAGCAGCTTAGCAGCCTCGAGAGGCTACACCTTC,CASSLAASRGYTF,TRBJ1-2,-,TRBV7-3,-
TGTGCCAGCAGATCCAACAGGGGGAATTGGGACTATGGCTACACCTTC,CASRSNRGNWDYGYTF,TRBJ1-2,-,TRBV7-3,TRBD1